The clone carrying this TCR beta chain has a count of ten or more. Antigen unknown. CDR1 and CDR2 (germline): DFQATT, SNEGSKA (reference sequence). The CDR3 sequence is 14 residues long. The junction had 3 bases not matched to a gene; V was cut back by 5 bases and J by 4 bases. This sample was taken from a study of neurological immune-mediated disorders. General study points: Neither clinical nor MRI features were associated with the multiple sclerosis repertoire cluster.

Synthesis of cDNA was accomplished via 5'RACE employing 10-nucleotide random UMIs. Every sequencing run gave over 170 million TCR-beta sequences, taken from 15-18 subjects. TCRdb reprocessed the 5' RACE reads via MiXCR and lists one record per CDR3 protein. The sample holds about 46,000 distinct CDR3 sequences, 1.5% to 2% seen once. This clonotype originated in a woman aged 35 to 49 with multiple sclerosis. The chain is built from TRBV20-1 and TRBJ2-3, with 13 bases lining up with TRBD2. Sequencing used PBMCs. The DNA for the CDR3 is TGCAGTGCTGGGACTAGCGGGGCCCCAGATACGCAGTATTTT. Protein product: CSAGTSGAPDTQYF.